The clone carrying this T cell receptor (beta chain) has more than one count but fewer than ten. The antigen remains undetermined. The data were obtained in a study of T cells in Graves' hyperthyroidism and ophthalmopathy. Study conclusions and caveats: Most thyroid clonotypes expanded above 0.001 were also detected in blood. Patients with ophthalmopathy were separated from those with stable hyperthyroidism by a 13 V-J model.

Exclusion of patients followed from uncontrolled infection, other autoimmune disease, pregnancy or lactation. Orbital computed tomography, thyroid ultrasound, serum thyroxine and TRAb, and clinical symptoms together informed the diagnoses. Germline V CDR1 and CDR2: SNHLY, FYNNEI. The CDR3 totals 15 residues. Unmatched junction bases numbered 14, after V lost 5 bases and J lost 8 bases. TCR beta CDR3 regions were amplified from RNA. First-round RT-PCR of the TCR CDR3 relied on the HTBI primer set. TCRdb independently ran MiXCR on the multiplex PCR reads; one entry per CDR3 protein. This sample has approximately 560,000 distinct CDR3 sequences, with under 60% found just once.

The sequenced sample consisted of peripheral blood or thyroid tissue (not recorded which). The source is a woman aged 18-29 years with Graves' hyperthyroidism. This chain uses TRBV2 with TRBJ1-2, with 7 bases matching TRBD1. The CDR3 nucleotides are TGTGCCAGCAGTTTAAGAGCGGGACAGTTATTCGGCTACACCTTC. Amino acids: CASSLRAGQLFGYTF.